The clone carrying this T cell receptor beta chain was observed once. What it binds is unknown. This record comes from a study of cytomegalovirus exposure and HLA in healthy donors. V gave up 5 bases and J gave up 4 bases, with 16 bases separating them. This CDR3 is built from 15 residues. In germline, CDR1 is SGHTA, CDR2 FQGTGA. Vbeta (60) and Jbeta (13) primers were used in the PCR. Sequencing used immunoSEQ multiplex PCR; TCRdb keeps in-frame clones, though not all of them. Of some 170,000 clones in the sample, 65% to 85% were seen once. Findings and caveats of the study: The Asian-associated ancestry cluster reportedly had fewer N-insertions than the approximately 670-donor mean in a later analysis.

The sample consisted of PBMCs. The chain recombines TRBV7-3 with TRBJ2-3; D possibly corresponds to TRBD2 (6 bases). The TCR sequence derives from a man aged 60 to 75 in good health and CMV-seronegative. CDR3 DNA: TGTGCCAGCAGCCCAATGGGGGGAGGATCAGATACGCAGTATTTT. Translated: CASSPMGGGSDTQYF.